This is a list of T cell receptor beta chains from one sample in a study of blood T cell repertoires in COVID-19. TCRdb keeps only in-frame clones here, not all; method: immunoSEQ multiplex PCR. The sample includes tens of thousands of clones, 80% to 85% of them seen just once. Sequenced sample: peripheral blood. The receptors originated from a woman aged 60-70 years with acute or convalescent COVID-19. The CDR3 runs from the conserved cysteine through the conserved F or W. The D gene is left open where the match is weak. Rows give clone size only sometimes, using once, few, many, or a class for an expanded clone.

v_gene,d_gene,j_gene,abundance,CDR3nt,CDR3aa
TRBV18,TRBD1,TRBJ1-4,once,TGTGCCAGCTCATCTGGACAGGGCACTAATGAAAAACTGTTTTTT,CASSSGQGTNEKLFF
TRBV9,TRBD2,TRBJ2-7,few,TGTGCCAGCAGCGTAGATGGAACTAGCGTCTACGAGCAGTACTTC,CASSVDGTSVYEQYF
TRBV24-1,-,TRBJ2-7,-,TGTGCCACCAGTGAGGCATCAGGAGGATCCTACGAGCAGTACTTC,CATSEASGGSYEQYF
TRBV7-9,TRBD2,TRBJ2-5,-,TGTGCCAGCAGCCGCTCGGGGGGAGAAGAGACCCAGTACTTC,CASSRSGGEETQYF
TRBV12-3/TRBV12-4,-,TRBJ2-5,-,TGTGCCAGCAGTTCGACAGCCACGGAGACCCAGTACTTC,CASSSTATETQYF
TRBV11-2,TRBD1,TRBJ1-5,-,TGTGCCAGCAGCTTGGGACAGAGTGTATATCAGCCCCAGCATTTT,CASSLGQSVYQPQHF
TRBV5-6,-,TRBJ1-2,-,TGTGCCAGCAGCTTTTCGGGCAGGGATGGCTATGGCTACACCTTC,CASSFSGRDGYGYTF
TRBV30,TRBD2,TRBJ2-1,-,TGTGCCTGGAGTCCCCTAGCGGGTTTTCCCTACAATGAGCAGTTCTTC,CAWSPLAGFPYNEQFF
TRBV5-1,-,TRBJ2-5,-,TGCGCCAGCAGCCCCGGCTGGGGAGGACAAGAGACCCAGTACTTC,CASSPGWGGQETQYF
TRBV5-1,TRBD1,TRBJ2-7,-,TGCGCCAGCTCATTGGACAGGGTTTACGAGCAGTACTTC,CASSLDRVYEQYF
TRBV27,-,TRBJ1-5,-,TGTGCCAGCAGTTCAGTGGAGAATAATCAGCCCCAGCATTTT,CASSSVENNQPQHF
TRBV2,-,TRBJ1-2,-,TGTGCCAGCAGTGAACAGGGTGACTATGGCTACACCTTC,CASSEQGDYGYTF
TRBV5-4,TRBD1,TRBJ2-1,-,TGTGCCAGCAGCTCTTTACAGGGGGCCAAGGATGAGCAGTTCTTC,CASSSLQGAKDEQFF
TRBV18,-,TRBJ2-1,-,TGTGCCAGCTCACCGGCTAGCTTCGACTATGAGCAGTTCTTC,CASSPASFDYEQFF
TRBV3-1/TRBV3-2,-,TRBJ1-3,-,TGTGCCAGCAGCCAAAAGGCGAGGAGCAGTGGAAACACCATATATTTT,CASSQKARSSGNTIYF
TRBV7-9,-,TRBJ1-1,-,TGTGCCAGCAGCACTTACCGGGACACTGAAGCTTTCTTT,CASSTYRDTEAFF
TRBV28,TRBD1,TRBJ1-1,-,TGTGCCAGCAGACCTCAGCGACAGGGGTTTAGTAAAGCTTTCTTT,CASRPQRQGFSKAFF
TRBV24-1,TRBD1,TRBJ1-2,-,TGTGCCACCAGTGTAGGGACAGGGAGTGGCTACACCTTC,CATSVGTGSGYTF
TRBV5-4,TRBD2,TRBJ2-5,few,TGTGCCAGCAGCCCGGGACTAGCGGCAACCCAAGAGACCCAGTACTTC,CASSPGLAATQETQYF
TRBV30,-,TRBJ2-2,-,TGTGCCTGGAGTGCTCAGGGATCCGGGGAGCTGTTTTTT,CAWSAQGSGELFF
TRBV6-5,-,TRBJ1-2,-,TGTGCCAGCAGTTACCGACAGTCGGGTGGCTACACCTTC,CASSYRQSGGYTF
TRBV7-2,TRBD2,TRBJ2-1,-,TGTGCCAGCAGCTTAGTTGCTAGCGGGGGGGCTAGCTATGAGCAGTTCTTC,CASSLVASGGASYEQFF
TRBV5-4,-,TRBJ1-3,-,TGTGCCAGCAGCTTGTATGGGAGCTCTGGAAACACCATATATTTT,CASSLYGSSGNTIYF
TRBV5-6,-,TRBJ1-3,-,TGTGCCAGCAGCTTGCGGCGGGCCTCCTACTCTGGAAACACCATATATTTT,CASSLRRASYSGNTIYF
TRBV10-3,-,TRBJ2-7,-,TGTGCCATCAGTGAGATCGAGAGTACCTCCTACGAGCAGTACTTC,CAISEIESTSYEQYF
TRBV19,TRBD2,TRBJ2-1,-,TGTGCCACGAGGCGCGGGAGGGGATACAATGAGCAGTTCTTC,CATRRGRGYNEQFF
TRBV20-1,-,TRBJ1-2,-,TGCAGTGCTAGACCTAGTTATGGCTACACCTTC,CSARPSYGYTF
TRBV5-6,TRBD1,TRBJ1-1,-,TGTGCCAGCAGCTTGTTTGGCAGGGGGAATGATGAAGCTTTCTTT,CASSLFGRGNDEAFF
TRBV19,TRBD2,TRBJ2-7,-,TGTGCCACCCGGACTAGCGGGACCTACGAGCAGTACTTC,CATRTSGTYEQYF
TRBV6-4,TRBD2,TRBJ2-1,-,TGTGCCAGCAGTGGCCTAGCGGGAGGTCGAAATGAGCAGTTCTTC,CASSGLAGGRNEQFF
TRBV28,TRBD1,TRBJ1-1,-,TGTGCCAGCAGTTCTATAGGGGACAGTAGCACTGAAGCTTTCTTT,CASSSIGDSSTEAFF
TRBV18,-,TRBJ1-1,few,TGTGCCAGCTCTCTCGACCAGGGGTCTTCCTCCAGAGCTTTCTTT,CASSLDQGSSSRAFF
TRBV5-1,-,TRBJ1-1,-,TGCGCCAGCAGCTTGGCCAGCGGCAGGGGAAGCACTGAAGCTTTCTTT,CASSLASGRGSTEAFF
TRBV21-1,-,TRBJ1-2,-,TGTGCCAGCAGCAATGAGGTACCTCGGTGGAATGGCTACACCTTC,CASSNEVPRWNGYTF
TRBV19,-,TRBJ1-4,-,TGTGCCACCACACCGGGGGGTAATGAAAAACTGTTTTTT,CATTPGGNEKLFF
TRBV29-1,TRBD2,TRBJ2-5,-,TGCAGCGCCGGAGGGGCTAGCGGGGGGAGTGGAGAGACCCAGTACTTC,CSAGGASGGSGETQYF
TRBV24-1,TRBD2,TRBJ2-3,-,TGTGCCACCAGTGACCAAACTAGCGGGGCATCCTATTTT,CATSDQTSGASYF
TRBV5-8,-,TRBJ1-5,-,TGTGCCAGCAGCTTTGATTACAGAACTTCTCAGCCCCAGCATTTT,CASSFDYRTSQPQHF
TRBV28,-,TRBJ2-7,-,TGTGCCAGCAGTTTACGACCCTCAGGGGCCGATTACGAGCAGTACTTC,CASSLRPSGADYEQYF
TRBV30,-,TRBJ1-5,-,TGTGCCTGGAGTGGCGGGCTGAGCAATCAGCCCCAGCATTTT,CAWSGGLSNQPQHF
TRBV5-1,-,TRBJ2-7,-,TGCGCCAGCAAGTTCACAGATTCAACCTACGAGCAGTACTTC,CASKFTDSTYEQYF
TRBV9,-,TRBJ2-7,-,TGTGCCAGCAGCGTCCGGCCAGGCGCCTCCTACGAGCAGTACTTC,CASSVRPGASYEQYF
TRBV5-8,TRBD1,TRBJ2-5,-,TGTGCCAGCGGACTACAGGGGGGCCCCCAAGAGACCCAGTACTTC,CASGLQGGPQETQYF
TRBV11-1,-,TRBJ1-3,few,TGTGCCAGCAGCTTAACCCCGGAGGGAAACACCATATATTTT,CASSLTPEGNTIYF
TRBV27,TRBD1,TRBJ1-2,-,TGTGCCAGCAGTGCCAGGGGGCGCGGCTATGGCTACACCTTC,CASSARGRGYGYTF
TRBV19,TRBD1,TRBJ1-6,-,TGTGCCAGTAGGCGCAAATTCCGGGACAGGGGGGGGAATTCACCCCTCCACTTT,CASRRKFRDRGGNSPLHF